Described below is a single T cell receptor beta chain sequence and its context. TCRdb keeps only in-frame clones here, not all; method: immunoSEQ multiplex PCR. Altogether roughly 55,000 clones are present, 90% to 96% being singletons, with the ten largest covering 1.1%. These data are taken from a study of control samples from healthy donors and cancer patients. Source material: blood. The source of this sequence is a woman aged 18-35 years in good health.

CDR3 DNA sequence: TGTGCCAGCAGCTCGGGACAGGGGACCTACAATGAGCAGTTCTTC. Its translation: CASSSGQGTYNEQFF. V is TRBV13 and J is TRBJ2-1, with 10 bases matching TRBD1. This CDR3 is built from 15 residues. J lost 2 bases, V lost 4 bases, and 2 bases had no gene match. The germline CDR1 and CDR2 sequences are PRHDT and FYEKMQ (reference sequence).